Below, 21 T cell receptor beta chains from the same sample are listed, as sequenced in a study of shared clonotypes between healthy human individuals (dated by TCRdb to about 2020). The library was made by the immunoSEQ multiplex PCR assay. TCRdb limited this immuneACCESS table to in-frame rearrangements with V and J called. A share of clones is missing; checked studies link under half to unresolved V genes, and the rest is unexplained. The sample yields 2 million to 2.5 million clones; under 97% were counted once. The ten largest clonotypes hold less than 0.15% of the sample. Sequenced input: naive CD4+ T cells sorted from blood. What the cell subset or site label conveys for this sample: CD45RA+ positively selected. Receptors originate from a man aged 18-30 years in good health.

The CDR3 nucleotides are TGTGCCAGCAGTGACCGAGGGTCTGGGCGCAATCAGCCCCAGCATTTT. Amino acids: CASSDRGSGRNQPQHF. This chain links TRBV6-1 with TRBJ1-5; D unclear. Trimming took 3 bases from V and 2 from J, leaving 14 bases between them. The germline V gene encodes CDR1 MNHNS and CDR2 SASEGT. The CDR3 length is 16 residues.

The chain employs TRBV5-1 and TRBJ2-3, with a possible D match to TRBD1 (7 bases). There are 15 residues in the CDR3. V lost 1 base to trimming and J lost 3 bases, with 12 bases between them. Germline V CDR1 and CDR2: SGHRS, YFSETQ. This CDR3 is CASSLNRGGTDTQYF. The CDR3 region has the DNA TGCGCCAGCAGCTTGAACAGGGGAGGAACAGATACGCAGTATTTT.

J is TRBJ2-7 and V is TRBV2, with D perhaps TRBD1 (6 bases). Trimming removed 4 bases from V and 0 bases from J, with 13 bases in between. The CDR3 extends over 15 amino acids. Germline V gene data show CDR1 as SNHLY and CDR2 as FYNNEI. CDR3: CASSATGMSSYEQYF. DNA of the CDR3: TGTGCCAGCAGTGCTACAGGGATGTCCTCCTACGAGCAGTACTTC. Full variable domain (missing parts from reference TRBV2 and TRBJ2-7): EPEVTQTPSHQVTQMGQEVILRCVPISNHLYFYWYRQILGQKVEFLVSFYNNEISEKSEIFDDQFSVERPDGSNFTLKIRSTKLEDSAMYFCASSATGMSSYEQYFGPGTRLTVT.

The chain uses TRBV5-1 and TRBJ2-7; 7 bases are shared with TRBD1. Germline CDR1 SGHRS, CDR2 YFSETQ. With V trimmed by 3 bases and J by 6 bases, 9 bases remained unmatched. The CDR3 is 14 amino acids. The CDR3 sequence: CASSSTGTAPEQYF. CDR3 bases: TGCGCCAGCAGCTCTACCGGGACAGCCCCCGAGCAGTACTTC.

Regarding this clone: Other DNA variants within this sample encode the same CDR3. The rearrangement joins TRBV5-1 to TRBJ2-1; possibly TRBD1 for D (6 bases). From germline, CDR1 is SGHRS and CDR2 YFSETQ. V shed 4 bases and J shed 0 bases, with 11 bases lying between them. The CDR3 is 15 residues long. CDR3 sequence: CASSLQGSSYNEQFF. CDR3 nucleotide sequence: TGCGCCAGCAGCCTGCAGGGGAGCTCCTACAATGAGCAGTTCTTC.

The chain has TRBV10-3 and TRBJ2-7, with 9 bases identical to TRBD1. Germline CDR1 is ENHRY and CDR2 is SYGVKD. V lost 0 bases, J lost 4 bases, and 13 bases stayed unmatched. The CDR3 covers 18 residues. CDR3 nucleotide sequence: TGTGCCATCAGTGAGTCGGCTCCCGGGACAGGGTTCGCATACGAGCAGTACTTC. This encodes CAISESAPGTGFAYEQYF.

V and J are TRBV5-4 and TRBJ2-3; D gene uncertain. CDR3 length equals 13 residues. V gave up 0 bases and J gave up 4 bases, with 6 bases separating them. Germline V gives CDR1 SGHNT, CDR2 YYREEE (reference sequence). The CDR3 loop reads CASSLAAADTQYF. The CDR3, as DNA: TGTGCCAGCAGCTTGGCGGCCGCAGATACGCAGTATTTT.

On this clone itself: Other nucleotide sequences in the sample specify the same CDR3. The V call is TRBV10-3, the J call TRBJ1-1; 7 bases map to TRBD1. Germline V gene lookup returns CDR1 ENHRY and CDR2 SYGVKD. V lost 6 bases, J lost 3 bases, and 4 bases stayed unmatched. The CDR3 spans 13 residues. The chain's CDR3 is CAIRTGSHTEAFF. In nucleotides, the CDR3 is TGTGCCATCAGGACAGGGAGTCACACTGAAGCTTTCTTT.

V usage is TRBV5-3 and J usage is TRBJ2-3, with TRBD1 matching over 11 bases. TRBV5-3 is flagged as an ORF with uncertain function. The CDR3 spans 15 residues. The junction had 8 bases not matched to a gene; V was cut back by 4 bases and J by 7 bases. The CDR3 sequence is CARSRTGTGGNTQYF. The CDR3 DNA reads as TGTGCCAGAAGCCGAACCGGGACAGGGGGGAATACGCAGTATTTT.

As concerns this clone: The identical CDR3 is also encoded by other nucleotide sequences in the sample. This chain connects TRBV10-1 to TRBJ2-7, with a weak D call TRBD1 (5 bases). The CDR3 is 14 amino acids. The V end lost 3 bases, the J end lost 5 bases, and 14 bases lay between the germline ends. The germline V gene encodes CDR1 WNHNN and CDR2 SYGVQD (reference sequence). CDR3 residues: CASSEGQGGHEQYF. The CDR3 bases are TGCGCCAGCAGTGAAGGGCAGGGCGGACACGAGCAGTACTTC.

The rearrangement joins TRBV19 to TRBJ1-5; TRBD1 might be the D (6 bases). The V gene's germline CDR1 is LNHDA and CDR2 SQIVND (reference sequence). CDR3 size: 12 residues. The V and J ends lost 5 bases and 9 bases respectively, with 11 bases between them. For the CDR3, the DNA is TGTGCCAGTAGTCTCAGGGGAGGGCCCCAGCATTTT. Amino acids: CASSLRGGPQHF.

The chain links TRBV5-1 to TRBJ2-7, with D unresolved. Germline-derived CDR1 and CDR2 are SGHRS and YFSETQ. V lost 1 base and J lost 2, with 7 bases in between. The CDR3 contains 13 residues. In DNA, the CDR3 is TGCGCCAGCAGCTTGAGCGTTACCTACGAGCAGTACTTC. This sequence encodes CASSLSVTYEQYF.

This chain connects TRBV27 to TRBJ2-5, with D unclear. V shed 2 bases and J shed 1 base, with 11 bases lying between them. The CDR3 loop spans 15 amino acids. Germline V gene data show CDR1 as MNHEY and CDR2 as SMNVEV (reference sequence). The CDR3 reads CASSLKSLGQETQYF. CDR3 DNA sequence: TGTGCCAGCAGTTTAAAGTCCCTAGGCCAAGAGACCCAGTACTTC.

This clone has only one observation. The gene calls are TRBV14 and TRBJ2-5; D is perhaps TRBD2 (6 bases). The CDR3 totals 16 residues. Germline CDR1 and CDR2: SGHDN and FVKESK. The V gene lost 1 base and the J gene lost 9 bases, with 21 bases spanning the gap. This CDR3 is CASSQGSGTSTRPQYF. In DNA, the CDR3 is TGTGCCAGCAGCCAAGGCTCCGGGACTTCAACTAGACCCCAGTACTTC.

The chain has TRBV7-2 and TRBJ2-3; D is ambiguous. V lost 1 base and J 7 bases, leaving 9 bases between the germline ends. From germline, CDR1 is SGHTA and CDR2 FQGNSA. The CDR3 length is 13 residues. CDR3 residues: CASSLDSDNTQYF. The CDR3 nucleotides read TGTGCCAGCAGCTTAGACAGCGATAATACGCAGTATTTT.

CDR3 nucleotides: TGTGCCAGTAGTATAGGATCGGGGACAGAGTATGGCTACACCTTC. Translating gives CASSIGSGTEYGYTF. The rearrangement joins TRBV19 to TRBJ1-2; TRBD1 matches 7 bases. This CDR3 is 15 amino acids long. The V gene end was trimmed by 1 base and the J gene end by 5 bases; junction bases not matched to a gene: 7. Germline V gene sequence: CDR1 LNHDA, CDR2 SQIVND (reference sequence). The whole variable domain, filled in from reference TRBV19 and TRBJ1-2, reads DGGITQSPKYLFRKEGQNVTLSCEQNLNHDAMYWYRQDPGQGLRLIYYSQIVNDFQKGDIAEGYSVSREKKESFPLTVTSAQKNPTAFYLCASSIGSGTEYGYTFGSGTRLTVV.

The J gene is TRBJ2-3, the V gene TRBV6-5; the D is unclear. V dropped 0 bases and J dropped 3 bases, with 7 bases sitting between them. This CDR3 has 14 residues. Germline V gives CDR1 MNHEY, CDR2 SVGAGI. The CDR3 DNA reads TGTGCCAGCAGTTACTCACCCGCGACAGATACGCAGTATTTT. As protein: CASSYSPATDTQYF.

This sequence joins TRBV5-5 and TRBJ1-2, with D hard to call. The CDR3 contains 16 residues. V lost 5 bases, J lost 8 bases, and 25 bases lay in between. The germline V gene has CDR1 SGHKS and CDR2 YYEKEE (reference sequence). For the CDR3, the DNA is TGTGCCAGCAGTTTGACCATCGCCCAGGCGATGGGAGGCTACACCTTC. Protein sequence: CASSLTIAQAMGGYTF.

The chain combines TRBV4-3 with TRBJ2-2; 8 bases line up with TRBD1. After removal of 3 bases from V and 5 bases from J, the junction contained 8 bases not matched to a gene. Germline-derived CDR1 and CDR2 are LGHNA and YSLEER. The CDR3 extends over 16 amino acids. The CDR3 sequence is CASSHGDRGGTGELFF. In DNA form, the CDR3 reads TGCGCCAGCAGCCATGGAGACAGGGGAGGAACCGGGGAGCTGTTTTTT.

The V gene is TRBV28, the J gene TRBJ1-3; no reliable D call. V was shortened by 4 bases and J by 0 bases, with 19 bases between the two germline ends. Germline CDR1 is MDHEN and CDR2 is SYDVKM. The CDR3 sequence is 18 residues long. The CDR3 region is CASSSWRTPLRSGNTIYF. DNA of the CDR3: TGTGCCAGCAGTTCATGGAGGACTCCTCTTCGCTCTGGAAACACCATATATTTT.

This chain connects TRBV7-9 to TRBJ1-4; 7 bases map to TRBD1. V gave up 5 bases and J gave up 4 bases; unmatched junction bases: 7. CDR3 size: 15 residues. In germline, CDR1 is SEHNR, CDR2 FQNEAQ (reference sequence). The CDR3 sequence: CASSPFRDSNEKLFF. The CDR3 DNA reads as TGTGCCAGCAGCCCATTCCGGGACAGTAATGAAAAACTGTTTTTT.